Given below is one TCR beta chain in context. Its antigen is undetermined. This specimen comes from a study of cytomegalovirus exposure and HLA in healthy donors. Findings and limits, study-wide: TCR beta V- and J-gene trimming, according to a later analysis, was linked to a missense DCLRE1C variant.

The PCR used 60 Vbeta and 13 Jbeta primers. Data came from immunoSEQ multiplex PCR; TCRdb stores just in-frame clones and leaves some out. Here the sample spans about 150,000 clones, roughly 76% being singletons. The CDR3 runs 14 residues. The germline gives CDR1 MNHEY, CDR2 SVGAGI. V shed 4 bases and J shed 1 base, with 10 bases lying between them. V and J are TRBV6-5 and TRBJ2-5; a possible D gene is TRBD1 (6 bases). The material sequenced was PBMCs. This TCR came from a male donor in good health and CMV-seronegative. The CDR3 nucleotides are TGTGCCAGCAGTTCGACAGGCCTCCAAGAGACCCAGTACTTC. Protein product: CASSSTGLQETQYF.